The present T cell receptor (beta chain) was sequenced within a study of T-cell reconstitution after alpha-beta-depleted transplantation in children. This clonotype was counted ten times or more. There are 13 residues in the CDR3. The V gene's germline CDR1 is DFQATT and CDR2 SNEGSKA (reference sequence). V was trimmed by 6 bases and J by 7 bases, leaving 19 bases between them. The TCRbeta library was prepared with unique molecular identifiers. In TCRdb, the PCR reads were re-called with MiXCR into one record per CDR3 protein. The sample records hundreds of thousands of distinct CDR3 sequences, roughly 15% being singletons.

The rearrangement uses TRBV20-1 and TRBJ2-7; either TRBD1 or TRBD2 may fit D (6 bases each). This sample comprised PBMCs from the stem cell graft donor, obtained from the stem cell graft. This sequence was found in a human donor who donated a stem cell graft to a child with acute myeloid leukemia. The CDR3 DNA follows: TGCAGTGCAGGGGGGCTGGTAGCGCCGGAGCAGTACGTC. This sequence encodes CSAGGLVAPEQYV.